The 32 T cell receptor beta chains below all came from one sample that was sequenced in a study of T-cell memory formation after mild COVID-19. Using its own MiXCR run on the 5' RACE reads, TCRdb lists one record per CDR3 protein. The table lists fewer than 450,000 distinct CDR3 sequences, 24% of them singletons, with around 8.7% in the top ten. The sample comprised PBMCs or a T cell subset sorted from them (not recorded which). Receptors were obtained from an adult woman who had mild COVID-19 (a few samples of this study predate the infection). Cell type and time point are not known.

The chain carries TRBV5-1 and TRBJ2-3, with D tentatively TRBD1 (5 bases). Deletions cut 5 bases from V and 2 bases from J, with 12 bases between. The CDR3 is 14 residues long. Germline V gene sequence: CDR1 SGHRS, CDR2 YFSETQ. The CDR3 spells CASSTGISTDTQYF. In DNA, the CDR3 is TGCGCCAGCAGTACAGGAATTTCCACAGATACGCAGTATTTT.

The chain joins TRBV11-2 to TRBJ2-7; TRBD1 is a possible D gene (7 bases). Trimming removed 6 bases from V and 2 bases from J, with 17 bases in between. CDR3 size: 15 residues. Germline V gene sequence: CDR1 SGHAT, CDR2 FQNNGV. The CDR3 sequence is CASSPTGTVAYEQYF. CDR3 sequence (DNA): TGTGCCAGCAGTCCGACAGGGACTGTAGCCTACGAGCAGTACTTC.

The chain has TRBV6-6 and TRBJ2-7; weak D call: TRBD1 (7 bases). CDR1 is MNHNY, CDR2 SVGAGI, per germline (reference sequence). Trimming pared 4 bases from V and 0 bases from J, leaving 25 bases between. The CDR3 totals 19 residues. CDR3 sequence reads: CASSLNRGGSGLNSYEQYF. The CDR3 region has the DNA TGTGCCAGCAGTTTGAACAGGGGAGGTTCAGGGTTGAACTCCTACGAGCAGTACTTC.

This clonotype was seen only a few times. This chain connects TRBV12-3 or TRBV12-4 to TRBJ2-7; TRBD1 matches 7 bases. This CDR3 has 13 amino acids. J lost 3 bases, V lost 6 bases, and 5 bases had no gene match. The CDR3 DNA is TGTGCCAGCAGGCCGACAGGGAGCTACGAGCAGTACTTC. Protein sequence: CASRPTGSYEQYF.

V usage is TRBV4-3 and J usage is TRBJ2-7; D is perhaps TRBD2 (6 bases). V was clipped by 0 bases and J by 0 bases, with 18 bases between them. This CDR3 has 18 amino acids. The germline gives CDR1 LGHNA, CDR2 YSLEER. The CDR3 coding sequence is TGCGCCAGCAGCCAAGAGGACCCGGGGAGGAGCTTCTCCTACGAGCAGTACTTC. Its protein is CASSQEDPGRSFSYEQYF.

This chain joins TRBV30 and TRBJ1-6; TRBD1 aligns across 7 bases. The CDR3 is made up of 16 amino acids. The junction had 6 bases not matched to a gene; V was cut back by 2 bases and J by 2 bases. From germline, CDR1 is GTSNPN and CDR2 SVGIG (reference sequence). The CDR3 DNA follows: TGTGCCTGGAGTCCCGGGACAGTCGCCTATAATTCACCCCTCCACTTT. Protein sequence: CAWSPGTVAYNSPLHF.

This clonotype was recorded at least ten times. The chain joins TRBV24-1 to TRBJ2-5, with no clear D. The CDR3 is 10 residues long. CDR1 and CDR2 (germline): KGHDR, SFDVKD. The ends were cut back, 9 bases at V and 6 bases at J, with 7 bases in the middle. The CDR3, as DNA: TGTGCCACCGTCCACAAGACCCAGTACTTC. Protein: CATVHKTQYF.

The sample holds one count of this clonotype. This rearrangement joins TRBV5-1 to TRBJ2-1; 10 bases fit TRBD2. The V gene's germline CDR1 is SGHRS and CDR2 YFSETQ. Losses at the gene ends were 4 bases for V and 9 bases for J; bases not matched to a gene: 10. The CDR3 length is 15 residues. The CDR3 protein is CASSVSGGAASEQFF. The CDR3 DNA follows: TGCGCCAGCAGCGTAAGCGGGGGGGCAGCGAGTGAGCAGTTCTTC. The whole variable domain, remainder taken from reference TRBV5-1 and TRBJ2-1, is KAGVTQTPRYLIKTRGQQVTLSCSPISGHRSVSWYQQTPGQGLQFLFEYFSETQRNKGNFPGRFSGRQFSNSRSEMNVSTLELGDSALYLCASSVSGGAASEQFFGPGTRLTVL.

CDR3 sequence reads: CAWSVAGRYEQYF. For the CDR3, the DNA is TGTGCCTGGAGTGTGGCAGGCCGCTACGAGCAGTACTTC. The chain couples TRBV30 to TRBJ2-7, with unresolved D. Germline V gene sequence: CDR1 GTSNPN, CDR2 SVGIG (reference sequence). This CDR3 is built from 13 residues. V dropped 0 bases and J dropped 3 bases, with 9 bases sitting between them.

This sequence joins TRBV6-1 and TRBJ2-7; 10 bases align to TRBD1. The germline gives CDR1 MNHNS, CDR2 SASEGT. This CDR3 has 15 residues. Losses at the gene ends were 4 bases for V and 4 bases for J; bases not matched to a gene: 7. In DNA, the CDR3 is TGTGCCAGCAGTGCCCGGGGACAGGGGCAATACGAGCAGTACTTC. Translating gives CASSARGQGQYEQYF.

This clonotype came up a few times. The chain recombines TRBV5-5 with TRBJ2-3, with D perhaps TRBD1 (5 bases). This CDR3 region has 16 residues. The germline V and J ends were trimmed by 0 bases and 0 bases, with 11 bases remaining between them. Germline V gene data show CDR1 as SGHKS and CDR2 as YYEKEE (reference sequence). CDR3 in amino acids: CASSLVLQGSTDTQYF. DNA of the CDR3: TGTGCCAGCAGCTTGGTTCTCCAGGGCAGCACAGATACGCAGTATTTT. Looking up the rest from reference TRBV5-5 and TRBJ2-3 gives the full variable domain: DAGVTQSPTHLIKTRGQQVTLRCSPISGHKSVSWYQQVLGQGPQFIFQYYEKEERGRGNFPDRFSARQFPNYSSELNVNALLLGDSALYLCASSLVLQGSTDTQYFGPGTRLTVL.

The genes are TRBV18 and TRBJ2-3; TRBD1 is a possible D gene (6 bases). This CDR3 has 17 residues. The ends were cut back, 3 bases at V and 1 base at J, with 17 bases in the middle. CDR1 is KGHSH, CDR2 LQKENI, per germline. As DNA, the CDR3 is TGTGCCAGCTCACCGAACAGGGTAGACGGGGGCACAGATACGCAGTATTTT. This sequence encodes CASSPNRVDGGTDTQYF.

This chain joins TRBV5-5 and TRBJ1-2; D not resolved. The CDR3 has 16 amino acids. V was shortened by 0 bases and J by 3 bases, with 15 bases between the two germline ends. CDR1 and CDR2 from the germline V gene are SGHKS and YYEKEE (reference sequence). In DNA, the CDR3 is TGTGCCAGCAGCTTGGTAGCCAGCGGTTCCCACTATGGCTACACCTTC. The encoded protein is CASSLVASGSHYGYTF.

In its sample, this clonotype was seen many times. The gene calls are TRBV30 and TRBJ1-2; D may be TRBD1 (5 bases). The CDR3 covers 13 residues. Germline V gene sequence: CDR1 GTSNPN, CDR2 SVGIG (reference sequence). V shed 3 bases and J shed 4 bases, with 12 bases lying between them. DNA of the CDR3: TGTGCCTGGAGCCGGGACGGATTCTATGGCTACACCTTC. Encoded protein: CAWSRDGFYGYTF. Complete variable domain (other parts from reference TRBV30 and TRBJ1-2): SQTIHQWPATLVQPVGSPLSLECTVEGTSNPNLYWYRQAAGRGLQLLFYSVGIGQISSEVPQNLSASRPQDRQFILSSKKLLLSDSGFYLCAWSRDGFYGYTFGSGTRLTVV.

The chain carries TRBV6-5 and TRBJ2-1, with a possible D match to TRBD1 (6 bases). The ends were cut back, 0 bases at V and 8 bases at J, with 14 bases in the middle. In germline, CDR1 is MNHEY, CDR2 SVGAGI. This CDR3 is built from 15 residues. Here the CDR3 reads CASSYSRQVNHEQFF. The DNA for the CDR3 is TGTGCCAGCAGTTACTCACGACAGGTAAACCATGAGCAGTTCTTC.

The sample holds one count of this clonotype. V is TRBV7-8 and J is TRBJ2-2; TRBD2 aligns across 12 bases. With V trimmed by 5 bases and J by 7 bases, 14 bases remained unmatched. Germline CDR1 and CDR2: SGHVS and FQNEAQ. The CDR3 sequence is 18 residues long. The CDR3 spells CASSPLTSGRISGGELFF. CDR3 coding DNA: TGTGCCAGCAGCCCACTCACTAGCGGGAGGATCTCAGGCGGGGAGCTGTTTTTT.

This clonotype was seen only a few times. The chain employs TRBV6-2 or TRBV6-3 and TRBJ1-1; D might be TRBD1 (5 bases). This CDR3 has 15 amino acids. Germline-derived CDR1 and CDR2 are MNHEY and SVGEGT. V was shortened by 7 bases and J by 2 bases, with 17 bases between the two germline ends. The CDR3 region has the DNA TGTGCCAGCACCTCCGGGGGGTTTCTCAACACTGAAGCTTTCTTT. Its translation: CASTSGGFLNTEAFF.

The genes are TRBV18 and TRBJ1-4; 9 bases are shared with TRBD1. The CDR3 sequence is 20 residues long. The V gene end was trimmed by 9 bases and the J gene end by 0 bases; junction bases not matched to a gene: 20. Germline assignment: CDR1 KGHSH and CDR2 LQKENI. CDR3 sequence: CARGSPPGTGKIATNEKLFF. The DNA for the CDR3 is TGTGCCAGGGGGTCTCCACCCGGGACAGGGAAGATTGCAACTAATGAAAAACTGTTTTTT.

This clonotype is a singleton in its sample. Relative to the germline gene, one junction end is altered; a read error may explain this. The V call is TRBV4-3, the J call TRBJ2-4; D perhaps matches TRBD2 (6 bases). This CDR3 is built from 16 residues. Germline CDR1 LGHNA, CDR2 YSLEER. The CDR3, as DNA: TGCGCCAGCAGCCATGAAACCGGGACTGCCAAAAACATTCAATACTTC. It specifies CASSHETGTAKNIQYF.

This chain connects TRBV4-1 to TRBJ1-4, with no clear D. V was trimmed by 0 bases and J by 3 bases, leaving 11 bases between them. Germline loops: CDR1 MGHRA, CDR2 YSYEKL. There are 16 residues in the CDR3. DNA for the CDR3: TGCGCCAGCAGCCAAGATTTAGGAGCGGCTAATGAAAAACTGTTTTTT. Translation: CASSQDLGAANEKLFF.

This chain connects TRBV7-8 to TRBJ2-3; TRBD2 agrees at 8 bases. The CDR3 is made up of 15 amino acids. V lost 6 bases and J lost 2; bases outside the gene matches: 7. Germline CDR1 reads SGHVS; CDR2 reads FQNEAQ. The CDR3 loop is CASSPSGGNTDTQYF. For the CDR3, the DNA is TGTGCCAGCAGTCCTTCGGGGGGGAACACAGATACGCAGTATTTT. The complete variable domain, with remaining parts taken from reference TRBV7-8 and TRBJ2-3, reads GAGVSQSPRYKVAKRGQDVALRCDPISGHVSLFWYQQALGQGPEFLTYFQNEAQLDKSGLPSDRFFAERPEGSVSTLKIQRTQQEDSAVYLCASSPSGGNTDTQYFGPGTRLTVL.

The chain uses TRBV6-1 and TRBJ2-1; no clear D. There are 15 residues in the CDR3. V was shortened by 6 bases and J by 8 bases, with 20 bases between the two germline ends. Germline CDR1 reads MNHNS; CDR2 reads SASEGT. CDR3 sequence (DNA): TGTGCCAGCAGCCAGTCGCTGGGCAGATTATATGAGCAGTTCTTC. This translates into CASSQSLGRLYEQFF.

The rearrangement links TRBV4-1 to TRBJ2-2; D remains unclear. The V gene lost 3 bases and the J gene lost 4 bases, with 6 bases spanning the gap. The CDR3 runs 13 residues. Per the germline V gene, CDR1 is MGHRA and CDR2 is YSYEKL. The CDR3 region is CASSHGPTGELFF. In nucleotides, the CDR3 is TGCGCCAGCAGCCACGGACCCACCGGGGAGCTGTTTTTT.

The table lists this clonotype with many counts. This chain uses TRBV3-1 with TRBJ1-1, with TRBD1 identical over 8 bases. Germline-derived CDR1 and CDR2 are LGHDT and YNNKEL (reference sequence). The CDR3 is made up of 17 amino acids. V shed 3 bases and J 0 bases; nucleotides not matched to a gene: 9. The CDR3 sequence is CASSQGNGQGMNTEAFF. Here the CDR3 DNA reads TGTGCCAGCAGCCAGGGTAATGGACAGGGCATGAACACTGAAGCTTTCTTT.

This clonotype was detected a few times. V is TRBV12-3 or TRBV12-4 and J is TRBJ1-1, with 12 bases that match TRBD1. The CDR3 contains 15 residues. Trimming at V came to 6 bases and at J to 4 bases, leaving 6 bases not matched to a gene. Here the CDR3 reads CASRGDRGLATEAFF. The CDR3 DNA reads as TGTGCCAGCAGGGGGGACAGGGGGCTCGCCACTGAAGCTTTCTTT.

The V gene is TRBV2, the J gene TRBJ2-1, with TRBD2 identical over 8 bases. This CDR3 is 17 amino acids long. Looked up from germline, CDR1 is SNHLY and CDR2 is FYNNEI. V gave up 5 bases and J gave up 7 bases; unmatched junction bases: 16. CDR3 loop: CASSRGVAGISGNEQFF. CDR3 DNA sequence: TGTGCCAGCAGTCGGGGGGTAGCGGGAATCTCCGGGAATGAGCAGTTCTTC.

The gene calls are TRBV25-1 and TRBJ2-7; 9 nucleotides match TRBD1. The CDR3 has 15 residues. Trimming cost V 5 bases and J 4 bases; bases outside gene matches: 9. Germline lookup yields CDR1 MGHDK and CDR2 SYGVNS. The CDR3 reads CASSWTGVRGYEQYF. DNA of the CDR3: TGTGCCAGCAGTTGGACAGGGGTCCGGGGTTACGAGCAGTACTTC.

The genes are TRBV9 and TRBJ2-1, with D unresolved. Germline loops: CDR1 SGDLS, CDR2 YYNGEE. The V gene lost 0 bases and the J gene lost 4 bases, with 5 bases spanning the gap. The CDR3 runs 13 residues. The CDR3 loop reads CASSVGKYNEQFF. The CDR3 DNA is TGTGCCAGCAGCGTAGGGAAGTACAATGAGCAGTTCTTC.

This chain connects TRBV6-5 to TRBJ1-3, with D unresolved. The CDR3 is 13 residues long. Germline assignment: CDR1 MNHEY and CDR2 SVGAGI. Deletions cut 6 bases from V and 5 bases from J, with 11 bases between. This CDR3 reads CASRQGSRNTIYF. The CDR3 DNA follows: TGTGCCAGCAGGCAAGGGTCTCGAAACACCATATATTTT.

A few counts support this clonotype. CDR3: CASSDSGGSPTDTQYF. For the CDR3, the DNA is TGTGCCAGCAGTGACTCGGGCGGGAGTCCCACAGATACGCAGTATTTT. V and J are TRBV6-4 and TRBJ2-3; 7 bases fit TRBD2. The germline gives CDR1 MRHNA, CDR2 SNTAGT. J gave up 2 bases and V 0 bases, and 5 bases lay outside the gene matches. This CDR3 region has 16 residues.

The chain couples TRBV11-2 to TRBJ2-2, with D perhaps being TRBD1 or TRBD2 (6 bases each). The CDR3 spans 16 residues. Germline V gene lookup returns CDR1 SGHAT and CDR2 FQNNGV. Trimming stripped 5 bases from V and 7 bases from J, with 20 bases between. In DNA form, the CDR3 reads TGTGCCAGCAGCCCAAGAGGAGGGGGAAAGAACGGGGAGCTGTTTTTT. It encodes CASSPRGGGKNGELFF.

This clonotype was counted between two and nine times. The chain is built from TRBV29-1 and TRBJ2-7, with D possibly being TRBD1 or TRBD2 (5 bases each). CDR3 size: 11 residues. The ends were cut back, 6 bases at V and 4 bases at J, with 10 bases in the middle. Looked up from germline, CDR1 is SQVTM and CDR2 is ANQGSEA. The CDR3 DNA reads as TGCAGCGTCCTTTGGGGGTACGAGCAGTACTTC. Its translation is CSVLWGYEQYF.